These T cell receptor beta chains were read from a single sample in a study of response to subunit inactivated influenza vaccine. MiXCR was run by TCRdb on the RT-PCR reads, yielding one entry per CDR3 protein. The sample has 530,000 or so distinct CDR3 sequences, approximately 12% seen once. The sequences come from PBMCs from blood, collected on the day of vaccination. The receptors derive from a man between 50 and 59 years old who received an inactivated influenza vaccine. The CDR3 runs from the conserved cysteine through the conserved F or W. D genes are given only for firm matches. The size of a clone is reported for some rows only, either as once, few or many, or as a class for expanded clones.

D	V	size	J	CDR3	DNA
NA	TRBV12-3/TRBV12-4	few	TRBJ1-5	CASSLWGLSQPQHF	TGTGCCAGCAGTTTATGGGGGCTGAGTCAGCCCCAGCATTTT
NA	TRBV6-2/TRBV6-3	few	TRBJ2-7	CASSGWGFYSYEQYF	TGTGCCAGCAGTGGCTGGGGATTCTACTCCTACGAGCAGTACTTC
TRBD1	TRBV5-1	NA	TRBJ2-7	CASSLTNRGTYEQYF	TGCGCCAGCAGCTTGACGAACAGGGGAACCTACGAGCAGTACTTC
TRBD2	TRBV20-1	NA	TRBJ2-3	CSALSSSGNTDTQYF	TGCAGTGCCCTGTCTTCTAGCGGAAACACAGATACGCAGTATTTT
NA	TRBV9	NA	TRBJ2-3	CASSVGWRGSTDTQYF	TGTGCCAGCAGCGTAGGTTGGCGGGGTAGCACAGATACGCAGTATTTT
TRBD2	TRBV10-3	few	TRBJ2-3	CAISDRAGVVDTQYF	TGTGCCATCAGTGATCGAGCGGGAGTTGTAGATACGCAGTATTTT
NA	TRBV4-3	NA	TRBJ2-1	CASSQEGGGTVVF	TGCGCCAGCAGCCAAGAAGGTGGGGGGACGGTGGTCTTC
NA	TRBV2	NA	TRBJ2-3	CASSPPQNTDTQYF	TGTGCCAGCAGCCCCCCCCAGAACACAGATACGCAGTATTTT
NA	TRBV18	NA	TRBJ1-1	CASSPMEQGYTEAFF	TGTGCCAGCTCACCAATGGAGCAGGGCTACACTGAAGCTTTCTTT
NA	TRBV5-6	few	TRBJ2-7	CASSSTGIMYEQYF	TGTGCCAGCAGCTCGACAGGAATTATGTACGAGCAGTACTTC
NA	TRBV29-1	NA	TRBJ2-7	CSAMDSDYEQYF	TGCAGCGCAATGGACAGCGATTACGAGCAGTACTTC
TRBD2	TRBV7-2	NA	TRBJ2-2	CASSPSGGANTGELFF	TGTGCCAGCAGCCCCAGCGGGGGGGCGAACACCGGGGAGCTGTTTTTT
NA	TRBV6-1	NA	TRBJ2-5	CASSLDGVGKIQETQYF	TGTGCCAGCAGCCTAGATGGGGTAGGAAAGATACAAGAGACCCAGTACTTC
NA	TRBV20-1	few	TRBJ2-2	CSARDPHRNTGELFF	TGCAGTGCTAGAGATCCCCACAGGAACACCGGGGAGCTGTTTTTT
NA	TRBV30	NA	TRBJ2-1	CAWVAEGIYNEQFF	TGTGCCTGGGTCGCAGAGGGAATTTACAATGAGCAGTTCTTC
NA	TRBV29-1	many	TRBJ2-1	CSVEGSYNEQFF	TGCAGCGTTGAGGGATCCTACAATGAGCAGTTCTTC
NA	TRBV7-8	NA	TRBJ2-4	CASSLALVGKNIQYF	TGTGCCAGCAGCTTAGCGCTAGTCGGCAAAAACATTCAGTACTTC
NA	TRBV28	NA	TRBJ1-5	CASTFRDQPQHF	TGTGCCAGCACCTTCAGGGATCAGCCCCAGCATTTT
NA	TRBV3-1	few	TRBJ2-1	CASSGAGPWDNEQFF	TGTGCCAGCAGCGGAGCGGGCCCTTGGGACAATGAGCAGTTCTTC
NA	TRBV7-9	few	TRBJ1-2	CASNHPAEYGYTF	TGTGCCAGCAACCACCCCGCCGAATATGGCTACACCTTC
TRBD2	TRBV7-9	NA	TRBJ2-1	CASSPPPRLAVYNEQFF	TGTGCCAGCAGCCCGCCGCCGCGGCTAGCGGTCTACAATGAGCAGTTCTTC
TRBD2	TRBV20-1	few	TRBJ2-3	CSAILAGGTADTQYF	TGCAGTGCAATTCTAGCGGGAGGTACCGCAGATACGCAGTATTTT
NA	TRBV27	NA	TRBJ1-4	CASSLAGTEKLFF	TGTGCCAGCAGTCTCGCCGGGACCGAAAAACTGTTTTTT
TRBD1	TRBV7-2	few	TRBJ2-1	CASNRDRGRINEQFF	TGTGCCAGCAACCGGGACAGGGGGCGCATCAATGAGCAGTTCTTC
TRBD2	TRBV15	many	TRBJ2-7	CATSSSGGAYEQYF	TGTGCCACCAGCAGTAGCGGGGGGGCCTACGAGCAGTACTTC
TRBD1	TRBV7-9	few	TRBJ1-1	CASSATGQGFTEAFF	TGTGCCAGCAGCGCCACGGGACAGGGGTTCACTGAAGCTTTCTTT
NA	TRBV4-3	few	TRBJ2-6	CASSQEGRSGANVLTF	TGCGCCAGCAGCCAAGAGGGGCGCTCTGGGGCCAACGTCCTGACTTTC
NA	TRBV5-1	NA	TRBJ2-6	CASSLGRGANVLTF	TGCGCCAGCAGCTTGGGTAGAGGGGCCAACGTCCTGACTTTC
TRBD2	TRBV5-1	few	TRBJ2-3	CASSPDIGLAGGWIDTQYF	TGCGCCAGCAGCCCGGACATAGGACTAGCGGGGGGCTGGATAGATACGCAGTATTTT
TRBD1	TRBV6-5	once	TRBJ2-7	CASSYGDGTAYEQYF	TGTGCCAGCAGCTATGGGGACGGGACAGCCTACGAGCAGTACTTC
NA	TRBV5-6	NA	TRBJ2-2	CASSLVDRTGELFF	TGTGCCAGCAGCTTGGTGGATCGCACCGGGGAGCTGTTTTTT
NA	TRBV27	few	TRBJ1-5	CASSLSGERQPQHF	TGTGCCAGCAGTTTATCAGGGGAGCGTCAGCCCCAGCATTTT
NA	TRBV5-1	NA	TRBJ1-2	CASSLEARYDSVGGYTF	TGCGCCAGCAGCTTGGAGGCGCGCTACGACAGCGTAGGCGGCTACACCTTC
TRBD1	TRBV10-3	few	TRBJ2-7	CAIRGQAGGSEQYF	TGTGCCATCAGAGGACAGGCCGGCGGGTCGGAGCAGTACTTC
TRBD2	TRBV6-2/TRBV6-3	NA	TRBJ2-3	CASSYGGVSGNTDTQYF	TGTGCCAGCAGTTACGGTGGCGTGAGCGGGAATACAGATACGCAGTATTTT
NA	TRBV20-1	few	TRBJ2-3	CSASNWGLTDTQYF	TGCAGTGCTAGCAATTGGGGACTCACAGATACGCAGTATTTT
NA	TRBV16	few	TRBJ2-7	CASSQLKTGSYEQYF	TGTGCCAGCAGCCAGTTGAAAACAGGGAGCTACGAGCAGTACTTC
NA	TRBV5-1	many	TRBJ1-1	CASSLGRQMNTEAFF	TGCGCCAGCAGCTTGGGACGGCAGATGAACACTGAAGCTTTCTTT
TRBD2	TRBV5-1	NA	TRBJ2-1	CASSSSGLAGVNEQFF	TGCGCCAGCAGCTCGTCGGGACTAGCGGGAGTCAATGAGCAGTTCTTC
TRBD1	TRBV5-1	many	TRBJ2-3	CASSQRQGEQYF	TGCGCCAGCAGCCAACGACAGGGTGAGCAGTATTTT
TRBD2	TRBV7-9	few	TRBJ2-7	CASSSAGLASREQYF	TGTGCCAGCAGCTCCGCGGGACTAGCTTCTCGAGAGCAGTACTTC
NA	TRBV21-1	NA	TRBJ2-1	CASSDVMGGRANEQFF	TGTGCCAGCAGCGACGTAATGGGCGGGAGGGCAAATGAGCAGTTCTTC
NA	TRBV7-8	few	TRBJ1-6	CASSPGRGGDSPLHF	TGTGCCAGCAGCCCAGGGCGGGGGGGGGATTCACCCCTCCACTTT
TRBD1	TRBV9	few	TRBJ2-5	CASSARRGRVGETQYF	TGTGCCAGCAGCGCGCGCAGGGGGCGCGTGGGAGAGACCCAGTACTTC
TRBD1	TRBV6-2/TRBV6-3	NA	TRBJ2-7	CASSYETGPYEQYF	TGTGCCAGCAGTTACGAGACAGGGCCCTACGAGCAGTACTTC
TRBD1	TRBV9	few	TRBJ1-5	CASSAGGRQPQHF	TGTGCCAGCAGCGCAGGGGGCAGGCAGCCCCAGCATTTT
NA	TRBV12-3/TRBV12-4	NA	TRBJ1-2	CASTLTSGYGYTF	TGTGCCAGCACCCTGACGAGCGGGTATGGCTACACCTTC
NA	TRBV7-2	many	TRBJ1-4	CASSERPGPTNEKLFF	TGTGCCAGCAGCGAACGTCCTGGTCCGACTAATGAAAAACTGTTTTTT
NA	TRBV5-1	NA	TRBJ2-3	CASSLAHAFTDTQYF	TGCGCCAGCAGCTTGGCACACGCCTTCACAGATACGCAGTATTTT
NA	TRBV12-3/TRBV12-4	many	TRBJ2-4	CASTLSLAKNIQYF	TGTGCCAGCACCTTGAGTTTAGCCAAAAACATTCAGTACTTC
TRBD1	TRBV4-2	NA	TRBJ2-2	CASSQWTGAGELFF	TGTGCCAGCAGCCAATGGACAGGGGCCGGGGAGCTGTTTTTT
TRBD2	TRBV7-2	NA	TRBJ2-1	CASRLTSGTPYNEQFF	TGTGCCAGCAGATTGACTAGCGGTACCCCTTACAATGAGCAGTTCTTC
NA	TRBV12-3/TRBV12-4	NA	TRBJ2-5	CASTGSAGETQYF	TGTGCCAGCACCGGGTCAGCGGGAGAGACCCAGTACTTC
TRBD1	TRBV7-2	many	TRBJ2-7	CASSLGTGGSYEQYF	TGTGCCAGCAGCCTTGGGACAGGGGGCTCCTACGAGCAGTACTTC
NA	TRBV10-3	many	TRBJ2-7	CAISESIEQYF	TGTGCCATCAGTGAGTCGATCGAGCAGTACTTC
NA	TRBV2	NA	TRBJ2-2	CASSKLENTGELVF	TGTGCCAGCAGTAAGCTAGAGAACACCGGGGAGCTGGTTTTT
NA	TRBV6-5	NA	TRBJ1-1	CASSYSRVGVATEAFF	TGTGCCAGCAGTTACTCGAGAGTCGGGGTGGCCACTGAAGCTTTCTTT
TRBD2	TRBV12-3/TRBV12-4	NA	TRBJ2-2	CASSPPSGGAGELFF	TGTGCCAGCAGCCCCCCCTCGGGAGGGGCCGGGGAGCTGTTTTTT